This TCR beta chain was recovered during a study of blood T cells in healthy people across ages. Findings and limits, study-wide: Older age coincided with a roughly linear decline in TCR beta diversity per million T cells. Samples with more naive T cells showed higher observed beta diversity.

Notes on this clonotype: Its specificity is unknown.

Germline CDR1 reads LGHNA; CDR2 reads YSLEER. The CDR3 has 18 amino acids. V dropped 0 bases and J dropped 2; count of bases not matched to a gene: 10. PCR was performed a second time for 7 to 11 cycles using a sample-barcoded 5' primer and a J-beta primer mix. Each cDNA was tagged by a template-switch adaptor containing 12 random nucleotides. TCRdb re-derived calls from the 5' RACE reads in MiXCR, one entry per CDR3 protein. The sample has around 790,000 distinct CDR3 sequences, about 42% seen once. There were at least 5 micrograms of total RNA extracted from every sample. What was sequenced was blood. The rearrangement links TRBV4-3 to TRBJ2-7; TRBD1 agrees at 10 bases. The sequence was collected from a man aged 60-69 years in good health. Here the CDR3 DNA reads TGCGCCAGCAGCCAAGAGGGCGCCGGGACAGGGGTCACCTACGAGCAGTACTTC. This sequence encodes CASSQEGAGTGVTYEQYF.